This TCR beta chain was retrieved from a study of blood T cell repertoires in COVID-19. Study information: Acute and convalescent COVID-19 samples came from the United States, Italy and Spain. Sample material is recorded as cDNA or gDNA derived from T cells, B-cell-depleted T cells, or PBMCs.

Authors' data handling: Using reference gene primer amplification, nucleated cell counts were estimated. Libraries were prepared by immunoSEQ multiplex PCR; TCRdb keeps only in-frame clonotypes and omits some of them. D and trimming were read from the DNA, whereas the V and J calls and clone size are those reported in that table. Seen here are about 190,000 clones, roughly 89% observed once, and the top ten hold 6.7%. Sequencing input: peripheral blood. The sequence came from a man aged 35 to 55 with acute or convalescent COVID-19.

The CDR3 region is CASSAPEQGYEQYF. For the CDR3, the DNA is TGTGCCAGCAGTGCCCCGGAACAGGGCTACGAGCAGTACTTC. The rearrangement links TRBV27 to TRBJ2-7, with a tentative D call TRBD1 (6 bases). This CDR3 contains 14 residues. Germline values: CDR1 MNHEY, CDR2 SMNVEV (reference sequence). Trimming removed 5 bases at V and 3 bases at J, with 14 bases between.